The T cell receptor (beta chain) under discussion was sequenced for a study of blood T cell repertoires in COVID-19. About the research overall: Specimens from acute and convalescent COVID-19 originated in the United States, Italy and Spain. The analysed material was cDNA or gDNA that came from T cells, B-cell-depleted T cells, or PBMCs.

Followed longitudinally, the Seattle patients had been enrolled during active infection. Authors' methods: Amplification of reference gene primers was used by the study to estimate nucleated cell counts. Assay used: immunoSEQ multiplex PCR; TCRdb lists only in-frame clones, some missing. The DNA gave D and trimming, while V, J and clone size come from that table. The table lists about 160,000 clones, more than 75% of them singletons. This CDR3 is built from 12 residues. The germline V gene encodes CDR1 LNHDA and CDR2 SQIVND (reference sequence). With 8 bases removed from V and 2 bases from J, the gap between germline ends came to 9 bases.

Sequencing was done on a sample of peripheral blood. The genes are TRBV19 and TRBJ2-5; D is ambiguous. The clonotype comes from a woman in her forties or fifties with COVID-19, enrolled during active disease. As DNA, the CDR3 is TGTGCCAGTGGTCAGAATCAAGAGACCCAGTACTTC. Translating gives CASGQNQETQYF.